This record concerns one T cell receptor (beta chain) sequence. Its antigen is unidentified. These data come from a study of OX40 agonist ivuxolimab in advanced cancers. Study-level background: Dose-escalation patients had hepatocellular carcinoma, melanoma, renal cell or head and neck cancer. Age averaged approximately 60 years (range roughly 23 to 80), and roughly 80% were male. Whole-study findings and limits: Low clonal expansion, among the lowest seen, marked partial responders at 0.1-3.0 mg/kg. Average numbers of expanded clones were greater in CD8+ T cells than in CD4+.

Assay: immunoSEQ multiplex PCR; the TCRdb copy retains only in-frame clones and omits some. The sample lists around 40,000 clones, more than 75% occurring once. This sample comprised CD4+ or CD8+ T cells sorted from blood, obtained in a trial of the OX40 agonist ivuxolimab. The TCR comes from an adult with an advanced solid tumor such as melanoma, head and neck, liver or kidney cancer.

This CDR3 is CASSQESRWDSQQYF. CDR3 bases: TGCGCCAGCAGCCAAGAATCGAGGTGGGACTCCCAGCAGTACTTC. V gene TRBV4-3 combines with J gene TRBJ2-7; the D gene is possibly TRBD2 (6 bases). The CDR3 runs 15 residues. V shed 0 bases and J shed 8 bases, with 17 bases lying between them. Germline V gene data show CDR1 as LGHNA and CDR2 as YSLEER.